The sequence of this T cell receptor (beta chain) was determined in a study of blood T cell repertoires in COVID-19. On the study more broadly: The study drew acute and convalescent COVID-19 samples from the United States, Italy and Spain.

The CDR3 covers 17 residues. The J segment lost 8 bases and the V segment lost 6 bases, leaving 18 bases of the junction unmatched. The germline V gene has CDR1 LNHDA and CDR2 SQIVND (reference sequence). Method: immunoSEQ multiplex PCR; TCRdb's copy keeps in-frame clones and lacks some. The data show nearly 250,000 clones, with more than 75% seen just once and under 2% held by the top ten. The V call is TRBV19, the J call TRBJ2-1, with 8 nucleotides matching TRBD2. What was sequenced was peripheral blood. This receptor was identified in a woman aged 55 to 70 who had recovered from COVID-19. The chain's CDR3 is CASSHPSSGGGRDEQFF. CDR3 DNA: TGTGCCAGTAGCCACCCCTCGAGCGGGGGTGGGCGGGATGAGCAGTTCTTC.